The clone carrying this T cell receptor beta chain was seen once. V gave up 4 bases and J gave up 3 bases; unmatched junction bases: 18. Germline lookup yields CDR1 SEHNR and CDR2 FQNEAQ (reference sequence). The CDR3 runs to 19 residues. The data were taken from a study of T cell changes during pregnancy in multiple sclerosis. The repertoire was sequenced with immunoSEQ multiplex PCR; TCRdb's copy has only in-frame clones and lacks some. This table holds about 36,000 clones, around nine tenths found once. The clonotype originates from a female donor with multiple sclerosis, enrolled in a pregnancy study. Material: CD8+ T cells from peripheral blood mononuclear cells, obtained in the third trimester of pregnancy. V gene TRBV7-9 combines with J gene TRBJ2-7, with 10 nucleotides matching TRBD2. This CDR3 reads CASSSAGGDPGTSVYEQYF. The CDR3 region has the DNA TGTGCCAGCAGCTCAGCGGGGGGGGACCCTGGGACTAGCGTCTACGAGCAGTACTTC.